Shown below are 21 T cell receptor beta chains from a single sample sequenced in a study of T cells in Graves' hyperthyroidism and ophthalmopathy. TCR beta CDR3 region amplification was performed from RNA transcripts. An initial round of RT-PCR targeting the TCR CDR3 relied on the HTBI primer set. TCRdb re-derived calls from the multiplex PCR reads in MiXCR, one entry per CDR3 protein. The repertoire holds roughly 280,000 distinct CDR3 sequences, with about a sixth as singletons. Input material: blood. The receptors were sampled from a woman aged 60-75 years with Graves' ophthalmopathy.

This rearrangement joins TRBV25-1 to TRBJ1-3; 7 bases agree with TRBD1. The germline gives CDR1 MGHDK, CDR2 SYGVNS. V gave up 3 bases and J gave up 2 bases; unmatched junction bases: 4. This CDR3 region has 15 residues. The CDR3 bases are TGTGCCAGCAGTGACACGGGGACAGCTGGAAACACCATATATTTT. Its protein is CASSDTGTAGNTIYF.

This clonotype was observed a handful of times. The chain combines TRBV30 with TRBJ2-7; D possibly corresponds to TRBD2 (8 bases). The CDR3 is made up of 14 amino acids. The germline V and J ends were trimmed by 8 bases and 0 bases, with 17 bases remaining between them. CDR1 is GTSNPN, CDR2 SVGIG, per germline (reference sequence). CDR3 sequence (DNA): TGTGCCGGAACCCGGGAGGGGGCCTCCTACGAGCAGTACTTC. It is translated as CAGTREGASYEQYF.

The J gene is TRBJ1-1, the V gene TRBV20-1, with D uncertain. Trimming pared 1 base from V and 4 bases from J, leaving 7 bases between. This CDR3 contains 12 residues. Germline V lookup: CDR1 DFQATT, CDR2 SNEGSKA (reference sequence). The CDR3 reads CSARARSTEAFF. The CDR3 nucleotides read TGCAGTGCTAGAGCACGGAGCACTGAAGCTTTCTTT.

The chain is built from TRBV5-1 and TRBJ2-6, with D possibly TRBD1 on 6 matching bases. Trimming left V 0 bases short and J 0 bases short, with 10 bases between. The germline gives CDR1 SGHRS, CDR2 YFSETQ. The CDR3 runs to 17 residues. Here the CDR3 reads CASSLEAGASGANVLTF. For the CDR3, the DNA is TGCGCCAGCAGCTTGGAGGCAGGGGCCTCTGGGGCCAACGTCCTGACTTTC.

This clonotype was detected ten times or more. CDR3 sequence (DNA): TGTGCCAGCAGCCTCCGTCTAGCGGCAACCTTCGGTGAGCAGTTCTTC. Amino acid sequence: CASSLRLAATFGEQFF. The genes are TRBV6-2 or TRBV6-3 and TRBJ2-1, with TRBD2 matching 7 bases. With V trimmed by 6 bases and J by 9 bases, 17 bases remained unmatched. This CDR3 spans 16 amino acids. Germline lookup yields CDR1 MNHEY and CDR2 SVGEGT.

This chain joins TRBV20-1 and TRBJ2-7, with D possibly matching TRBD1 (5 bases). Trimming removed 2 bases at V and 5 bases at J, with 7 bases between. This CDR3 region has 11 residues. Germline V gene lookup returns CDR1 DFQATT and CDR2 SNEGSKA (reference sequence). The CDR3 nucleotides read TGCAGTGCTAGACAGGGTGACGAGCAGTACTTC. Translating gives CSARQGDEQYF.

CDR3 region: CASSSTGALGDTQYF. CDR3 nucleotide sequence: TGTGCCAGCAGTTCCACCGGGGCCCTAGGAGATACGCAGTATTTT. This sequence joins TRBV27 and TRBJ2-3; either TRBD1 or TRBD2 may fit D (5 bases each). V lost 4 bases to trimming and J lost 5 bases, with 16 bases between them. Germline V gene lookup returns CDR1 MNHEY and CDR2 SMNVEV (reference sequence). The CDR3 runs 15 residues.

The rearrangement joins TRBV2 to TRBJ2-6; D may be TRBD1 or TRBD2 (5 bases each). V was cut by 1 base and J by 1 base, with 11 bases left in between. The CDR3 has 17 residues. The germline CDR1 and CDR2 sequences are SNHLY and FYNNEI. In DNA, the CDR3 is TGTGCCAGCAGTGAAGGGGGGTCGGGTTCTGGGGCCAACGTCCTGACTTTC. Amino acids: CASSEGGSGSGANVLTF.

This chain uses TRBV18 with TRBJ1-2, with D unresolved. V was pared by 6 bases and J by 3 bases, with 8 bases between. The CDR3 totals 12 residues. Per germline, CDR1 KGHSH and CDR2 LQKENI. CDR3 amino acids: CASSQNYYGYTF. CDR3 DNA: TGTGCCAGCTCGCAGAACTACTATGGCTACACCTTC.

In this sample, this clonotype turned up many times. The rearrangement links TRBV5-5 to TRBJ1-1; D is unclear. CDR1 is SGHKS, CDR2 YYEKEE, per germline (reference sequence). V lost 2 bases and J lost 3, with 11 bases in between. The CDR3 spans 14 residues. The CDR3 region has the DNA TGTGCCAGCAGCTTCGTTATCAGCTACACTGAAGCTTTCTTT. Translation gives CASSFVISYTEAFF.

This clonotype was recorded a few times. It may be a read error: a sequence one base away is much more abundant. V gene TRBV18 combines with J gene TRBJ1-2, with TRBD1 matching over 7 bases. Germline values: CDR1 KGHSH, CDR2 LQKENI. This CDR3 spans 14 amino acids. Trimming at V came to 0 bases and at J to 4 bases, leaving 2 bases not matched to a gene. The CDR3 region is CASSPPGQIYGYTF. The CDR3 bases are TGTGCCAGCTCACCACCGGGACAGATCTATGGCTACACCTTC.

This rearrangement joins TRBV6-5 to TRBJ2-2; D remains unclear. V dropped 2 bases and J dropped 4 bases, with 11 bases sitting between them. This CDR3 spans 15 amino acids. Looked up from germline, CDR1 is MNHEY and CDR2 is SVGAGI. The CDR3 DNA sequence: TGTGCCAGCAGTTACACCCGACCCGGCACCGGGGAGCTGTTTTTT. This encodes CASSYTRPGTGELFF.

This chain joins TRBV5-1 and TRBJ2-5; a weak D match, TRBD2 (5 bases). Germline lookup yields CDR1 SGHRS and CDR2 YFSETQ. The CDR3 has 14 amino acids. V was pared by 4 bases and J by 4 bases, with 14 bases between. CDR3 bases: TGCGCCAGCAGCCTGCTGGCTAGCCGAGAGACCCAGTACTTC. Protein sequence: CASSLLASRETQYF.

This clonotype was recorded a few times. This chain connects TRBV20-1 to TRBJ1-2; 9 positions match TRBD1. V was clipped by 1 base and J by 4 bases; unmatched bases: 7. The length of the CDR3 is 15 residues. Germline V lookup: CDR1 DFQATT, CDR2 SNEGSKA (reference sequence). CDR3 sequence (DNA): TGCAGTGCTAGAGCCCCTAGACAGGGGGTCTATGGCTACACCTTC. Its protein product is CSARAPRQGVYGYTF.

There are many counts of this clonotype. V usage is TRBV2 and J usage is TRBJ1-2; D not certain. This CDR3 contains 13 residues. Between the trimmed V and J ends, which lost 1 base and 8 bases, there was a span of 11 bases. Germline V CDR1 and CDR2: SNHLY, FYNNEI. The CDR3, as DNA: TGTGCCAGCAGTGAAGTTGATGGAGCCGGCTACACCTTC. Protein product: CASSEVDGAGYTF.

This clonotype was counted at least ten times. The chain employs TRBV20-1 and TRBJ1-4; 8 bases are a match to TRBD1. The ends lost 0 bases at V and 8 bases at J; junction bases unmatched: 2. The germline gives CDR1 DFQATT, CDR2 SNEGSKA (reference sequence). This CDR3 spans 13 amino acids. CDR3 in amino acids: CSAREGTGEKLFF. The CDR3, as DNA: TGCAGTGCTAGAGAGGGGACAGGCGAAAAACTGTTTTTT.

This clonotype was seen at least ten times. The rearrangement links TRBV7-2 to TRBJ1-1; TRBD1 matches 9 bases. The germline V gene has CDR1 SGHTA and CDR2 FQGNSA. V lost 0 bases and J lost 10; bases outside the gene matches: 6. The CDR3 runs to 14 residues. CDR3: CASSLARQGERAFF. The CDR3 DNA reads TGTGCCAGCAGCTTAGCCCGACAGGGGGAACGAGCTTTCTTT.

This clonotype was counted at least ten times. This chain uses TRBV20-1 with TRBJ2-1, with TRBD2 matching over 7 bases. Germline assignment: CDR1 DFQATT and CDR2 SNEGSKA (reference sequence). This CDR3 has 16 amino acids. The V and J ends lost 3 bases and 6 bases, in that order; junction bases with no gene match: 14. CDR3 residues: CSASGFTSAEVNEQFF. Here the CDR3 DNA reads TGCAGTGCTAGTGGGTTTACTAGCGCCGAAGTCAATGAGCAGTTCTTC.

This clonotype has a count of ten or more. The V call is TRBV2, the J call TRBJ1-4; TRBD1 matches at 7 bases. The ends lost 11 bases at V and 7 bases at J; junction bases unmatched: 4. In germline, CDR1 is SNHLY, CDR2 FYNNEI. The CDR3 contains 11 residues. The CDR3 sequence is CAGGDSEKLFF. Written as DNA, the CDR3 is TGTGCCGGAGGGGACAGTGAAAAACTGTTTTTT.

This clonotype has at least ten counts. This sequence joins TRBV5-1 and TRBJ1-4; a possible D gene is TRBD1 (5 bases). CDR1 and CDR2 (germline): SGHRS, YFSETQ. The CDR3 is 16 residues long. With 3 bases removed from V and 3 bases from J, the gap between germline ends came to 15 bases. The CDR3 region is CASSSDGAPSNEKLFF. CDR3 in DNA: TGCGCCAGCAGCTCGGACGGGGCCCCTTCTAATGAAAAACTGTTTTTT.

This clonotype was detected many times. This rearrangement joins TRBV20-1 to TRBJ1-2, with D possibly TRBD1 on 5 matching bases. This CDR3 is built from 13 residues. CDR1 DFQATT and CDR2 SNEGSKA come from the germline V gene (reference sequence). Trimming stripped 8 bases from V and 7 bases from J, with 20 bases between. The CDR3 region is CSTSPQGMGGYTF. The CDR3 DNA is TGCAGTACATCACCGCAGGGTATGGGTGGCTACACCTTC.